Listed below are T cell receptor beta chains from one sample, sequenced in a study of identical twins. TCRdb ran MiXCR on the 5' RACE reads and lists one entry per CDR3 protein. The sample yields 400,000 to 650,000 distinct CDR3 sequences, 20% to 25% seen once. These data are also associated with another study on T cells expressing NK-cell markers.

The source material was CD4+ T cells sorted from blood. Source of these receptors: a woman between 18 and 30 years old in good health. Both conserved end residues are part of each CDR3. The D gene is left open where the match is weak. Part of the rows lack a size; the others show once, few, many or a class for expanded clones.

v_call	d_call	clone_size	j_call	cdr3_nt	cdr3_aa
TRBV6-1	TRBD2	NA	TRBJ2-1	TGTGCCAGCAGAACTAGCGGGAGAGACGACAATGAGCAGTTCTTC	CASRTSGRDDNEQFF
TRBV12-3/TRBV12-4	TRBD2	few	TRBJ2-7	TGTGCCAGCAGTTCCCCCCCTGGGCGGGGGGGCCGCTACGAGCAGTACTTC	CASSSPPGRGGRYEQYF
TRBV12-3/TRBV12-4	TRBD1	NA	TRBJ2-7	TGTGCCAGCAGCCCCGGGACAGGGCGTTACGAGCAGTACTTC	CASSPGTGRYEQYF
TRBV12-3/TRBV12-4	TRBD1	NA	TRBJ1-5	TGTGCCAGCAGTTTAGATCGGACAGGGGGTCAGCCCCAGCATTTT	CASSLDRTGGQPQHF
TRBV5-1	TRBD2	NA	TRBJ2-1	TGCGCCAGCAGCCGCTTACTAGCGGGAGGATCCAAGTTCTTC	CASSRLLAGGSKFF
TRBV4-1	NA	NA	TRBJ2-1	TGCGCCAGCAGCCGGGAACTTCTAGCCTCCTACAATGAGCAGTTCTTC	CASSRELLASYNEQFF
TRBV20-1	TRBD2	NA	TRBJ2-1	TGCAGTGCTAGAGATCTGCCGGGACTAGAGTTTTCCAATGAGCAGTTCTTC	CSARDLPGLEFSNEQFF
TRBV7-2	NA	NA	TRBJ2-1	TGTGCCAGCAGCTTAACCATACAGCAGTTCTTC	CASSLTIQQFF
TRBV12-3/TRBV12-4	NA	many	TRBJ2-7	TGTGCCAGCAGTTTTGAGGGCGTGTTATACGAGCAGTACTTC	CASSFEGVLYEQYF
TRBV5-1	NA	few	TRBJ1-1	TGCGCCAGCAGCCCCCGGACAGTCGAGGGCACTGAAGCTTTCTTT	CASSPRTVEGTEAFF
TRBV7-9	NA	NA	TRBJ2-5	TGTGCCAGCAGCTTTTGGGAGGAGGGCGAGACCCAGTACTTC	CASSFWEEGETQYF
TRBV20-1	NA	NA	TRBJ1-4	TGCAGTGCATCCGAGGACACACTCAAACTGTTTTTT	CSASEDTLKLFF
TRBV7-9	NA	NA	TRBJ2-7	TGTGCCAGCAGCGCACGCGGTTCAGGTATCGACGAGCAGTACTTC	CASSARGSGIDEQYF
TRBV10-3	TRBD1	NA	TRBJ1-2	TGTGCCATCAGTGGATCCGGGACAGGCTATGGCTACACCTTC	CAISGSGTGYGYTF
TRBV6-1	NA	few	TRBJ1-1	TGTGCCAGCAGCCCCCAGAGAATGAACACTGAAGCTTTCTTT	CASSPQRMNTEAFF
TRBV5-1	NA	few	TRBJ2-3	TGCGCCAGCAGCTTGTACGGCGGGACTAGCACAGATACGCAGTATTTT	CASSLYGGTSTDTQYF
TRBV10-3	NA	few	TRBJ1-1	TGTGCCATCCGTGCAGCCACTGAAGCTTTCTTT	CAIRAATEAFF
TRBV5-1	TRBD2	many	TRBJ2-3	TGCGCCAGCAGCTCCTGGACTAGCGGGGTTGGGAGGAAGAGCACAGATACGCAGTATTTT	CASSSWTSGVGRKSTDTQYF
TRBV5-1	TRBD1	few	TRBJ1-1	TGCGCCAGCAGCCCCACCCAAACAGGGGGCACTGAAGCTTTCTTT	CASSPTQTGGTEAFF
TRBV2	NA	NA	TRBJ1-1	TGTGCCAGCAGTGAAGCAAGCCGGGGGAGCACTGAAGCTTTCTTT	CASSEASRGSTEAFF
TRBV12-3/TRBV12-4	NA	NA	TRBJ2-7	TGTGCCAGCAGTTCCGGGGGCAGGGGAAGCTACGAGCAGTACTTC	CASSSGGRGSYEQYF
TRBV7-2	NA	many	TRBJ2-4	TGTGCCAGCAGCCGGGGGACGGGAGCCGGGAACATTCAGTACTTC	CASSRGTGAGNIQYF
TRBV10-2	NA	NA	TRBJ1-2	TGCGCCAGCAGCTGGACAGATCAAGGGTATGGCTACACCTTC	CASSWTDQGYGYTF
TRBV10-2	NA	NA	TRBJ2-2	TGCGCCAGCAGTGAGTCGAGGACCGGGGAGCTGTTTTTT	CASSESRTGELFF
TRBV7-8	TRBD2	NA	TRBJ2-1	TGTGCCAGCAGACCCGGACTAGCGGGAGTCTACAATGAGCAGTTCTTC	CASRPGLAGVYNEQFF
TRBV20-1	NA	many	TRBJ2-3	TGCAGTGCTCGACTAGTCAGCACAGATACGCAGTATTTT	CSARLVSTDTQYF
TRBV11-3	NA	NA	TRBJ2-3	TGTGCCAGCAGCTTAGGGCTGGGGCCTAGCACAGATACGCAGTATTTT	CASSLGLGPSTDTQYF
TRBV11-2	TRBD2	few	TRBJ2-1	TGTGCCAGCAGTCTCCGGGGGCGGGGGGGCCACAATGAGCAGTTCTTC	CASSLRGRGGHNEQFF
TRBV12-5	NA	NA	TRBJ1-1	TGTGCTAGTGGTTTGTCGGGCGGAGGGGCTTTCTTT	CASGLSGGGAFF
TRBV20-1	TRBD1	few	TRBJ1-6	TGCAGTGCTCTTGCCGGGACAGGGGGTTCACCCCTCCACTTT	CSALAGTGGSPLHF
TRBV5-1	NA	NA	TRBJ1-2	TGCGCCAGCAGCTTGGGTCGGGGGTCGCTCTATGGCTACACCTTC	CASSLGRGSLYGYTF
TRBV7-2	TRBD2	few	TRBJ2-3	TGTGCCAGCAGCCCCTGGGGGGGAGATACGCAGTATTTT	CASSPWGGDTQYF